This T cell receptor beta chain is from a study of T cell changes during pregnancy in multiple sclerosis. The V gene's germline CDR1 is SGHNT and CDR2 YENEEA. V lost 5 bases and J lost 7, with 14 bases in between. The CDR3 has 13 residues. Method: immunoSEQ multiplex PCR; TCRdb's copy keeps in-frame clones and lacks some. This sample has about 59,000 clones, with 90% to 95% found just once. V usage is TRBV11-3 and J usage is TRBJ2-5, with D perhaps TRBD2 (5 bases). The sequence came from a female donor with multiple sclerosis, enrolled in a pregnancy study. The input for sequencing was CD4+ T cells from peripheral blood mononuclear cells, taken before pregnancy. The CDR3 region has the DNA TGTGCCAGCAGCGCGGGCCAGAAGGGGACCCAGTACTTC. Encoded protein: CASSAGQKGTQYF.